This T cell receptor (beta chain) is from a study of T cells in Graves' hyperthyroidism and ophthalmopathy. This CDR3 region has 15 residues. The V gene lost 4 bases and the J gene lost 4 bases, with 16 bases spanning the gap. Germline CDR1 SGHAT, CDR2 FQDESV (reference sequence). Many counts were recorded for this clonotype. Patients were aged 18 to 65, had disease duration under 2 months, and had newly diagnosed hyperthyroidism. Each diagnosis was grounded in clinical symptoms, serum thyroxine and TRAb, thyroid ultrasound, and orbital computed tomography. From RNA transcripts, TCR beta CDR3 regions were amplified. In the first-round RT-PCR of the TCR CDR3, the HTBI primer set was used. In TCRdb, the multiplex PCR reads were re-called with MiXCR into one record per CDR3 protein. The sample carries roughly 500,000 distinct CDR3 sequences, 14% recorded once.

V is TRBV11-1 and J is TRBJ1-1; D possibly corresponds to TRBD1 (5 bases). The sequencing sample was made of blood. The TCR originated in a woman in her twenties or thirties with Graves' hyperthyroidism that later progressed to Graves' ophthalmopathy. The CDR3 sequence: CASSSIDVGRTEAFF. CDR3 nucleotides: TGTGCCAGCAGCTCAATAGACGTGGGGCGCACTGAAGCTTTCTTT.